Below, 15 T cell receptor beta chains from the same sample are listed, as sequenced in a study of blood T cell repertoires in COVID-19. Libraries were prepared by immunoSEQ multiplex PCR; TCRdb keeps only in-frame clonotypes and omits some of them. Seen here are under 300,000 clones, about 85% observed once, and the top ten hold about 14%. Sequencing was performed on peripheral blood. These receptors all stem from a human donor in a cohort sampled during active COVID-19.

The chain's CDR3 is CASTHGVAVRETQYF. The DNA for the CDR3 is TGTGCCAGCACCCACGGTGTAGCGGTGAGGGAGACCCAGTACTTC. This chain joins TRBV7-2 and TRBJ2-5, with D possibly TRBD2 on 6 matching bases. Germline-derived CDR1 and CDR2 are SGHTA and FQGNSA. The ends were cut back, 7 bases at V and 5 bases at J, with 20 bases in the middle. The CDR3 loop spans 15 amino acids.

This clone occurred a few times. The rearrangement links TRBV5-6 to TRBJ1-2, with D perhaps TRBD1 (6 bases). V was pared by 5 bases and J by 5 bases, with 10 bases between. CDR1 is SGHDT, CDR2 YYEEEE, per germline. The CDR3 has 12 amino acids. CDR3 sequence reads: CASSRQDYGYTF. CDR3 nucleotides: TGTGCCAGCAGTAGACAGGATTATGGCTACACCTTC. Drawing the rest from reference TRBV5-6 and TRBJ1-2, the complete variable domain is DAGVTQSPTHLIKTRGQQVTLRCSPKSGHDTVSWYQQALGQGPQFIFQYYEEEERQRGNFPDRFSGHQFPNYSSELNVNALLLGDSALYLCASSRQDYGYTFGSGTRLTVV.

The chain recombines TRBV11-2 with TRBJ2-5; D uncertain. The CDR3 is made up of 13 amino acids. Germline V CDR1 and CDR2: SGHAT, FQNNGV. The V gene lost 1 base and the J gene lost 5 bases, with 8 bases spanning the gap. The CDR3 sequence is CASSLVGWETQYF. DNA of the CDR3: TGTGCCAGCAGCTTAGTGGGCTGGGAGACCCAGTACTTC.

The V and J genes are TRBV28 and TRBJ2-4; 11 bases map to TRBD2. Trimming removed 4 bases from V and 0 bases from J; junction bases left unmatched: 8. CDR1 is MDHEN, CDR2 SYDVKM, per germline. The CDR3 is 18 amino acids. The CDR3 region is CASSSPGLAELAKNIQYF. In DNA, the CDR3 is TGTGCCAGCAGTTCCCCGGGACTAGCGGAACTAGCCAAAAACATTCAGTACTTC.

The rearrangement joins TRBV5-4 to TRBJ2-3; TRBD2 is a possible D gene (6 bases). This CDR3 region has 14 residues. V lost 6 bases to trimming and J lost 4 bases, with 15 bases between them. Germline loops: CDR1 SGHNT, CDR2 YYREEE (reference sequence). The CDR3 reads CASKKGGYADTQYF. The CDR3 coding sequence is TGTGCCAGCAAGAAGGGAGGCTACGCAGATACGCAGTATTTT.

This clone was counted once. The V gene is TRBV5-1, the J gene TRBJ1-4; D unclear. V lost 5 bases, J lost 3 bases, and 11 bases lay in between. The CDR3 covers 14 residues. Germline V gene data show CDR1 as SGHRS and CDR2 as YFSETQ. DNA of the CDR3: TGCGCCAGCAGGCCGGGGAGGCCTAATGAAAAACTGTTTTTT. It is translated as CASRPGRPNEKLFF. The variable domain in full, with the rest retrieved from reference TRBV5-1 and TRBJ1-4, is KAGVTQTPRYLIKTRGQQVTLSCSPISGHRSVSWYQQTPGQGLQFLFEYFSETQRNKGNFPGRFSGRQFSNSRSEMNVSTLELGDSALYLCASRPGRPNEKLFFGSGTQLSVL.

The chain couples TRBV12-5 to TRBJ2-5; TRBD2 matches at 10 bases. This CDR3 spans 13 amino acids. Germline trimming cut 1 base from V and 13 bases from J; bases unmatched to any gene: 6. The germline CDR1 and CDR2 sequences are LGHNT and FRNRAP. The CDR3 DNA reads TGTGCTAGTGGTTTGGGGACTAGCGGAAGTGCGTACTTC. Translated, it gives CASGLGTSGSAYF.

The chain employs TRBV4-1 and TRBJ2-1; 12 bases are a match to TRBD2. Germline CDR1 and CDR2: MGHRA and YSYEKL. CDR3 size: 19 residues. V gave up 3 bases and J gave up 0 bases; unmatched junction bases: 9. The CDR3 spells CASSQPLAGGKSSYNEQFF. The CDR3 DNA follows: TGCGCCAGCAGCCAGCCTCTAGCGGGAGGGAAGAGCTCCTACAATGAGCAGTTCTTC.

This clone was seen at least ten times. V usage is TRBV18 and J usage is TRBJ1-2; the match to TRBD1 covers 7 bases. The CDR3 contains 14 residues. V lost 2 bases to trimming and J lost 5 bases; unmatched junction nucleotides: 5. CDR1 KGHSH and CDR2 LQKENI come from the germline V gene. The DNA of the CDR3 is TGTGCCAGCTCACCAGGGACAGACCTATATGGCTACACCTTC. Translating gives CASSPGTDLYGYTF.

This clone came up once. The J gene is TRBJ2-3, the V gene TRBV7-9; D gene ambiguous. Germline values: CDR1 SEHNR, CDR2 FQNEAQ (reference sequence). V lost 1 base, J lost 0 bases, and 11 bases lay in between. The CDR3 has 16 amino acids. CDR3 loop: CASSLGLVVSTDTQYF. DNA of the CDR3: TGTGCCAGCAGCTTAGGTCTAGTCGTGAGCACAGATACGCAGTATTTT.

The chain uses TRBV7-9 and TRBJ2-1; unclear D gene. The CDR3 covers 15 residues. V was shortened by 6 bases and J by 6 bases, with 18 bases between the two germline ends. CDR1 and CDR2 from the germline V gene are SEHNR and FQNEAQ (reference sequence). CDR3 nucleotides: TGTGCCAGCAGTTCCCCCTCGTGGCGGAGCAATGAGCAGTTCTTC. This gives the protein CASSSPSWRSNEQFF.

This chain links TRBV19 with TRBJ1-5; D remains ambiguous. This CDR3 comprises 14 residues. CDR1 LNHDA and CDR2 SQIVND come from the germline V gene (reference sequence). V shed 3 bases and J shed 3 bases, with 9 bases lying between them. CDR3: CASSISGYNQPQHF. CDR3 bases: TGTGCCAGTAGTATTTCCGGTTACAATCAGCCCCAGCATTTT.

Only a few counts were recorded for this clone. CDR3 sequence: CASSYSPGTTTDTQYF. For the CDR3, the DNA is TGTGCCAGCAGTTATTCCCCCGGGACTACCACAGATACGCAGTATTTT. The chain recombines TRBV28 with TRBJ2-3; 7 bases agree with TRBD2. Germline CDR1 is MDHEN and CDR2 is SYDVKM. Trimming cost V 4 bases and J 2 bases; bases outside gene matches: 9. The CDR3 consists of 16 residues.

The rearrangement uses TRBV7-9 and TRBJ2-5; D gene unclear. Trimming removed 4 bases at V and 7 bases at J, with 10 bases between. The germline gives CDR1 SEHNR, CDR2 FQNEAQ (reference sequence). The CDR3 has 12 amino acids. CDR3: CASSSDTWTQYF. CDR3 bases: TGTGCCAGCAGCTCCGACACTTGGACCCAGTACTTC.

The table lists this clone with many counts. This chain joins TRBV2 and TRBJ2-2; 10 bases are shared with TRBD1. J lost 7 bases, V lost 4 bases, and 6 bases had no gene match. CDR3 length: 15 residues. Germline CDR1 SNHLY, CDR2 FYNNEI. The CDR3 reads CASSGQGARGGELFF. Written as DNA, the CDR3 is TGTGCCAGCAGTGGACAGGGGGCAAGAGGCGGGGAGCTGTTTTTT.